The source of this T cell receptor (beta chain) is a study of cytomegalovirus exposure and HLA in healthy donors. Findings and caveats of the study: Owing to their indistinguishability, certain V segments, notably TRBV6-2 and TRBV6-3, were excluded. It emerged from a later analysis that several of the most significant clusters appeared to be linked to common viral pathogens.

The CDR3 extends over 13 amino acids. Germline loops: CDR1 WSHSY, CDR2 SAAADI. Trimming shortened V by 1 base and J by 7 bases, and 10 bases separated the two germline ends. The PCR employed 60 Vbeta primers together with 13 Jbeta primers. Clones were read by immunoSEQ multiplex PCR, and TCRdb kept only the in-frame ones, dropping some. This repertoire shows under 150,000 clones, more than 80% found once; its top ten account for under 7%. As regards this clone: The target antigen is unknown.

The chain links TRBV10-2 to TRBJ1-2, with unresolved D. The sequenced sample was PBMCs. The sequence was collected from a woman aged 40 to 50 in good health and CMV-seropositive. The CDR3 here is CASSEFLGFGYTF. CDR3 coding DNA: TGCGCCAGCAGTGAGTTCCTCGGGTTTGGCTACACCTTC.